The source of this TCR beta chain is a study of shared clonotypes between healthy human individuals. General study findings and limits: Sequencing depth was a factor that was expected to affect clonotype sharing among donors. Having only a few donors restricted how much genetic and exposure-history diversity was captured. In general, naive subsets displayed greater estimated richness than memory subsets did. Of the naive CD4 clonotypes, about 5% were shared across a few donors.

Clones were read by immunoSEQ multiplex PCR, and TCRdb kept only the in-frame ones, dropping some. The sample records fewer than 2.5 million clones, approximately 94% being singletons. The trim removed 3 bases at V and 3 bases at J, leaving 2 bases unmatched. The CDR3 covers 16 residues. From germline, CDR1 is KGHSH and CDR2 LQKENI. In the case of this clone: The antigen remains undetermined. This specimen includes other DNA sequences encoding the same CDR3.

V and J are TRBV18 and TRBJ2-1; TRBD2 aligns across 13 bases. This clonotype was obtained from a man between 18 and 35 years old in good health. Some clones in this sample may be carry-over from other donors' samples. Sample: naive CD4+ T cells from PBMCs. The subset is: CD45RA+ positively selected. The CDR3 sequence is CASSPGLAGVYNEQFF. DNA of the CDR3: TGTGCCAGCTCACCCGGACTAGCGGGAGTCTACAATGAGCAGTTCTTC.